These 10 T cell receptor beta chains originate from one sample sequenced in a study of blood T cells in healthy people across ages. Together with a sample-barcoded 5' primer, a J-beta primer mix was included in a second PCR lasting about 6 to 11 cycles. A single record per CDR3 protein comes from TCRdb applying MiXCR to the 5' RACE reads. The table records 790,000 or so distinct CDR3 sequences, around 45% of them present only once. Input material: blood. These TCRs come from an elderly man in good health.

This clonotype was seen repeatedly, ten times or more. The chain recombines TRBV12-3 or TRBV12-4 with TRBJ2-3; possibly TRBD2 for D (6 bases). This CDR3 region has 14 residues. V was trimmed by 3 bases and J by 2 bases, leaving 9 bases between them. As DNA, the CDR3 is TGTGCCAGCAGTTTGGGGGGAATCACAGATACGCAGTATTTT. Protein: CASSLGGITDTQYF.

This clonotype was seen only a few times. J is TRBJ2-1 and V is TRBV27; D is unclear. The CDR3 is 15 amino acids. Germline-derived CDR1 and CDR2 are MNHEY and SMNVEV (reference sequence). Trimming left V 2 bases short and J 8 bases short, with 16 bases between. Written as DNA, the CDR3 is TGTGCCAGCAGTTTAGGGAACGGGCTCATATATGAGCAGTTCTTC. This translates into CASSLGNGLIYEQFF.

The chain uses TRBV29-1 and TRBJ2-7; TRBD2 aligns across 13 bases. Germline-derived CDR1 and CDR2 are SQVTM and ANQGSEA. This CDR3 region has 16 residues. V dropped 8 bases and J dropped 7; count of bases not matched to a gene: 17. CDR3 coding DNA: TGCAGCACGGAGGGACTAGCGGGAATTAACGACAATGAGCAGTACTTC. Translating gives CSTEGLAGINDNEQYF.

This clonotype has only one observation. A read error may account for a junction end that differs from germline. The gene calls are TRBV30 and TRBJ2-7, with D unclear. CDR3 length: 13 residues. CDR1 and CDR2 (germline): GTSNPN, SVGIG (reference sequence). CDR3 region: CARSVSPSGEQYF. DNA for the CDR3: TGTGCCCGGAGCGTTTCTCCCTCCGGGGAGCAGTACTTC. Combining the CDR3 with reference TRBV30 and TRBJ2-7 gives the whole variable domain SQTIHQWPATLVQPVGSPLSLECTVEGTSNPNLYWYRQAAGRGLQLLFYSVGIGQISSEVPQNLSASRPQDRQFILSSKKLLLSDSGFYLCARSVSPSGEQYFGPGTRLTVT.

The chain is built from TRBV27 and TRBJ2-5; TRBD2 matches 8 bases. TRBJ2-7 matches the DNA end more closely, so the J call is doubtful. There are 16 residues in the CDR3. The germline V gene encodes CDR1 MNHEY and CDR2 SMNVEV (reference sequence). The CDR3: CASSTRVREGRYEQYF. CDR3 coding DNA: TGTGCCAGCAGTACCCGAGTCCGGGAGGGCCGTTACGAGCAGTACTTC.

This chain joins TRBV12-3 or TRBV12-4 and TRBJ1-5; D uncertain. Trimming took 6 bases from V and 0 from J, leaving 15 bases between them. The CDR3 covers 16 residues. Here the CDR3 reads CASSAQGRYSNQPQHF. For the CDR3, the DNA is TGTGCCAGCAGCGCCCAAGGCAGGTATAGCAATCAGCCCCAGCATTTT.

The chain is built from TRBV29-1 and TRBJ2-2; D unclear. The CDR3 length is 12 residues. CDR1 and CDR2 (germline): SQVTM, ANQGSEA. V was shortened by 6 bases and J by 2 bases, with 7 bases between the two germline ends. The CDR3 DNA reads TGCAGCGTGGGATCTAACACCGGGGAGCTGTTTTTT. Residues: CSVGSNTGELFF.

This clonotype has only one observation. V usage is TRBV7-2 and J usage is TRBJ2-6, with TRBD1 as a possible D gene (5 bases). Germline V gene sequence: CDR1 SGHTA, CDR2 FQGNSA. The CDR3 covers 17 residues. V gave up 5 bases and J gave up 2 bases, with 16 bases separating them. CDR3 coding DNA: TGTGCCAGCAGCATAGGTCCCAGGGTTGCTGGGGCCAACGTCCTGACTTTC. Translating it yields CASSIGPRVAGANVLTF.

The V gene is TRBV7-2, the J gene TRBJ2-1; 7 bases map to TRBD1. The CDR3 is 14 residues long. The germline V gene has CDR1 SGHTA and CDR2 FQGNSA. V dropped 7 bases and J dropped 5; count of bases not matched to a gene: 8. The CDR3 bases are TGTGCCAGCACTCCTGGGACAGCCAACAATGAGCAGTTCTTC. It translates to CASTPGTANNEQFF. The entire variable domain, with the rest obtained from reference TRBV7-2 and TRBJ2-1, is as follows: GAGVSQSPSNKVTEKGKDVELRCDPISGHTALYWYRQSLGQGLEFLIYFQGNSAPDKSGLPSDRFSAERTGGSVSTLTIQRTQQEDSAVYLCASTPGTANNEQFFGPGTRLTVL.

The chain links TRBV14 to TRBJ2-7; 7 nucleotides agree with TRBD2. V shed 1 base and J 7 bases; nucleotides not matched to a gene: 10. The germline V gene encodes CDR1 SGHDN and CDR2 FVKESK. The CDR3 loop spans 15 amino acids. CDR3 DNA sequence: TGTGCCAGCAGCCAAGGAACTAGCGCGAACAATGAGCAGTACTTC. Its translation is CASSQGTSANNEQYF.